This T cell receptor (beta chain) was documented in a study of monozygotic twins with inflammatory bowel disease. The CDR3 is 13 amino acids. Germline V CDR1 and CDR2: LNHDA, SQIVND (reference sequence). Notes on the study in general: IBD patients shared fewer clonotypes with other individuals than healthy twins, especially patients with disease activity signs.

cDNA was made in eight separate reactions per sample. The template-switching step introduced UMIs that carried a 6-nucleotide sample barcode. TCRdb re-called the 5' RACE reads; every CDR3 protein appears as one record, without DNA. This sample carries about 450,000 distinct CDR3 sequences, with 2% to 2.5% going to the ten biggest clones. As concerns this clonotype: As yet, its antigen is unknown.

Whole blood that had not undergone T cell sorting provided the isolated total RNA. The chain links TRBV19 to TRBJ1-5; TCRdb indicates TRBD1, and absent DNA this call remains unverified. This TCR derives from a human donor with ulcerative colitis or Crohn's disease, or a healthy co-twin of an affected twin (not recorded which). Sequencing input: blood. The CDR3 here is CASGQGVGQPQHF.